These 6 T cell receptor beta chains were all obtained from the same sample, sequenced in a study of Ad26.COV2.S vaccination and SARS-CoV-2 variants. Libraries were prepared by immunoSEQ multiplex PCR; TCRdb keeps only in-frame clonotypes and omits some of them. The sample yields 500,000 or so clones, about 88% seen once. As for treatment: some 20 received Ad26.COV2.S at low or high dose, single or two shots; a few received placebo; per-sample allocation not given. Sampling happened 63 days after the first vaccine or placebo injection. The sample here was peripheral blood, taken in a trial of Ad26.COV2.S vaccine versus placebo. Receptors originate from a person between 18 and 65 years old who received the Ad26.COV2.S COVID-19 vaccine or a placebo.

This chain uses TRBV2 with TRBJ1-1; 7 bases map to TRBD1. Looked up from germline, CDR1 is SNHLY and CDR2 is FYNNEI. The V gene end was trimmed by 5 bases and the J gene end by 5 bases; junction bases not matched to a gene: 8. The CDR3 covers 14 residues. CDR3 sequence: CASSLEGAGTEAFF. CDR3 bases: TGTGCCAGCAGTTTAGAGGGGGCAGGGACTGAAGCTTTCTTT. The entire variable domain, with the rest obtained from reference TRBV2 and TRBJ1-1, is as follows: EPEVTQTPSHQVTQMGQEVILRCVPISNHLYFYWYRQILGQKVEFLVSFYNNEISEKSEIFDDQFSVERPDGSNFTLKIRSTKLEDSAMYFCASSLEGAGTEAFFGQGTRLTVV.

The J gene is TRBJ2-2, the V gene TRBV19; TRBD1 aligns across 10 bases. Per germline, CDR1 LNHDA and CDR2 SQIVND (reference sequence). V lost 5 bases, J lost 6 bases, and 3 bases stayed unmatched. The CDR3 runs to 14 residues. The CDR3: CASSPDRGPGELFF. In nucleotides, the CDR3 is TGTGCCAGTAGTCCTGACAGGGGGCCCGGGGAGCTGTTTTTT. Full variable domain (remainder filled in from reference TRBV19 and TRBJ2-2): DGGITQSPKYLFRKEGQNVTLSCEQNLNHDAMYWYRQDPGQGLRLIYYSQIVNDFQKGDIAEGYSVSREKKESFPLTVTSAQKNPTAFYLCASSPDRGPGELFFGEGSRLTVL.

This chain uses TRBV11-2 with TRBJ2-1; 15 bases match TRBD2. V shed 5 bases, J shed 2 bases, and the junction held 1 base outside the gene matches. Germline V gene data show CDR1 as SGHAT and CDR2 as FQNNGV. This CDR3 region has 16 residues. CDR3 nucleotide sequence: TGTGCCAGCAGCAGGACTAGCGGGGGGGCCTACAATGAGCAGTTCTTC. It encodes CASSRTSGGAYNEQFF.

CDR3 nucleotides: TGTGCCAGCAGTGTAACTAGCGGCCAAGATACGCAGTATTTT. Translation gives CASSVTSGQDTQYF. The rearrangement links TRBV6-4 to TRBJ2-3; 8 bases map to TRBD2. V was clipped by 4 bases and J by 5 bases; unmatched bases: 5. The germline gives CDR1 MRHNA, CDR2 SNTAGT. The CDR3 extends over 14 amino acids.

The V call is TRBV27, the J call TRBJ1-2, with D unresolved. Trimming shortened V by 3 bases and J by 5 bases, and 10 bases separated the two germline ends. This CDR3 is 13 amino acids long. Germline-derived CDR1 and CDR2 are MNHEY and SMNVEV (reference sequence). The CDR3 here is CASSFGPYYGYTF. The CDR3 DNA is TGTGCCAGCAGTTTCGGGCCTTATTATGGCTACACCTTC.

This CDR3 reads CASSQETKAQNTGELFF. The CDR3 DNA is TGTGCCAGCAGCCAAGAGACTAAGGCCCAGAACACCGGGGAGCTGTTTTTT. V is TRBV4-2 and J is TRBJ2-2; D perhaps matches TRBD2 (5 bases). The germline V and J ends were trimmed by 0 bases and 1 base, with 12 bases remaining between them. The CDR3 contains 17 residues. Germline assignment: CDR1 LGHNA and CDR2 YNFKEQ.